These T cell receptor beta chains were read from a single sample in a study of Ad26.COV2.S vaccination and SARS-CoV-2 variants. Method: immunoSEQ multiplex PCR; TCRdb's copy keeps in-frame clones and lacks some. This sample has fewer than 500,000 clones; around 90% occur once, and the top ten carry 9.5% to 15%. The specimen comprised peripheral blood, sampled in a trial of Ad26.COV2.S vaccine versus placebo. The source of these receptors is a person between 18 and 65 years old who received the Ad26.COV2.S COVID-19 vaccine or a placebo. CDR3s include the opening cysteine and the closing phenylalanine or tryptophan. A D gene is named only where the DNA matches it firmly. Not every row has a clone size; where given, it reads once, few, many or a size class.

cdr3_nt: TGTGCCAGCAGTTACTTAGCCATCTGGAACACCGGGGAGCTGTTTTTT; cdr3_aa: CASSYLAIWNTGELFF; clone_size: -; d_call: -; j_call: TRBJ2-2; v_call: TRBV6-6
cdr3_nt: TGTGCCAGCAGTGAATTTGGGACAGGGGACCATGGCTACACCTTC; cdr3_aa: CASSEFGTGDHGYTF; clone_size: -; d_call: TRBD1; j_call: TRBJ1-2; v_call: TRBV2
cdr3_nt: TGCAGCGTATTAGAGGGGACTAGCTTTGAGCAGTTCTTC; cdr3_aa: CSVLEGTSFEQFF; clone_size: once; d_call: TRBD2; j_call: TRBJ2-1; v_call: TRBV29-1
cdr3_nt: TGTGCCAGTAGTGACGAGACAGGATTGTTTCGCTATGGCTACACCTTC; cdr3_aa: CASSDETGLFRYGYTF; clone_size: -; d_call: -; j_call: TRBJ1-2; v_call: TRBV19
cdr3_nt: TGTGCCAGCAGTTTCGGACAGGGCTACGAGCAGTACTTC; cdr3_aa: CASSFGQGYEQYF; clone_size: -; d_call: TRBD1; j_call: TRBJ2-7; v_call: TRBV27
cdr3_nt: TGTGCCTCCCTAAAGCTAGGCAATGAGCAGTTCTTC; cdr3_aa: CASLKLGNEQFF; clone_size: once; d_call: -; j_call: TRBJ2-1; v_call: TRBV2
cdr3_nt: TGCGCCAGCAGCTCCACCGTGGGCACTGAAGCTTTCTTT; cdr3_aa: CASSSTVGTEAFF; clone_size: -; d_call: -; j_call: TRBJ1-1; v_call: TRBV5-1
cdr3_nt: TGCGCCAGCAGCCAAGGGTCCCCTGGAAACACCATATATTTT; cdr3_aa: CASSQGSPGNTIYF; clone_size: -; d_call: -; j_call: TRBJ1-3; v_call: TRBV4-3
cdr3_nt: TGTGCCAGCAGTTTACCCCGGACAGAAAGCTCCTATAATTCACCCCTCCACTTT; cdr3_aa: CASSLPRTESSYNSPLHF; clone_size: -; d_call: -; j_call: TRBJ1-6; v_call: TRBV27
cdr3_nt: TGTGCCATCAGGAAAAGACAGGGCGATGATGGCTACACCTTC; cdr3_aa: CAIRKRQGDDGYTF; clone_size: once; d_call: TRBD1; j_call: TRBJ1-2; v_call: TRBV10-3
cdr3_nt: TGTGCCAGCAGCTTATTTGGTGAGCAGTTCTTC; cdr3_aa: CASSLFGEQFF; clone_size: -; d_call: -; j_call: TRBJ2-1; v_call: TRBV11-3
cdr3_nt: TGTGCCAGCAGCGTAGATGCACAACCGAACACTGAAGCTTTCTTT; cdr3_aa: CASSVDAQPNTEAFF; clone_size: -; d_call: -; j_call: TRBJ1-1; v_call: TRBV9
cdr3_nt: TGTGCCAGCAGTTTACCAGGGGCCGAGAACTACTACGAGCAGTACTTC; cdr3_aa: CASSLPGAENYYEQYF; clone_size: -; d_call: -; j_call: TRBJ2-7; v_call: TRBV28
cdr3_nt: TGTGCCAGCAGTTACCCCCAGGGGCCGCACGGCGAGCAGTACTTC; cdr3_aa: CASSYPQGPHGEQYF; clone_size: -; d_call: -; j_call: TRBJ2-7; v_call: TRBV6-6
cdr3_nt: TGTGCCAGCACCCTGGGGTGGGCCGCAGATACGCAGTATTTT; cdr3_aa: CASTLGWAADTQYF; clone_size: -; d_call: -; j_call: TRBJ2-3; v_call: TRBV7-2
cdr3_nt: TGCGCCAGCAGCCAAGAGGGACTAGCGGGTATCACTAGCACAGATACGCAGTATTTT; cdr3_aa: CASSQEGLAGITSTDTQYF; clone_size: -; d_call: TRBD2; j_call: TRBJ2-3; v_call: TRBV4-3
cdr3_nt: TGTGCCAGCTCACCACTCGGGGCAGGCGGTTCCTACGAGCAGTACTTC; cdr3_aa: CASSPLGAGGSYEQYF; clone_size: -; d_call: -; j_call: TRBJ2-7; v_call: TRBV18
cdr3_nt: TGCAGTGCTAGTGCGGGGGGAAGTGATCGATCACCCCTCCACTTT; cdr3_aa: CSASAGGSDRSPLHF; clone_size: few; d_call: -; j_call: TRBJ1-6; v_call: TRBV20-1
cdr3_nt: TGTGCCAGCAGTTTCCAAGAGACCCAGTACTTC; cdr3_aa: CASSFQETQYF; clone_size: -; d_call: -; j_call: TRBJ2-5; v_call: TRBV13
cdr3_nt: TGTGCCAGCAGTTATGGGTACTTGAGCTCCTACGAGCAGTACTTC; cdr3_aa: CASSYGYLSSYEQYF; clone_size: -; d_call: -; j_call: TRBJ2-7; v_call: TRBV6-5
cdr3_nt: TGTGCCAGCAGCTTAGCCCCCCTGCGGAGACTTAACACCGGGGAGCTGTTTTTT; cdr3_aa: CASSLAPLRRLNTGELFF; clone_size: -; d_call: -; j_call: TRBJ2-2; v_call: TRBV7-9
cdr3_nt: TGTGCCAGCAGCCTCACAGGGTGGGAACAAGAGACCCAGTACTTC; cdr3_aa: CASSLTGWEQETQYF; clone_size: -; d_call: -; j_call: TRBJ2-5; v_call: TRBV9
cdr3_nt: TGTGCCAGCTCCCTCAAGGATACGCAGTATTTT; cdr3_aa: CASSLKDTQYF; clone_size: -; d_call: -; j_call: TRBJ2-3; v_call: TRBV18
cdr3_nt: TGTGCCAGCAGCTTAGGGCTCTCTGGGGCCAACGTCCTGACTTTC; cdr3_aa: CASSLGLSGANVLTF; clone_size: once; d_call: -; j_call: TRBJ2-6; v_call: TRBV11-2
cdr3_nt: TGCGCCAGCAGCCAAGGCGTCGACTCCTTCGGGAATGAGCAGTTCTTC; cdr3_aa: CASSQGVDSFGNEQFF; clone_size: -; d_call: -; j_call: TRBJ2-1; v_call: TRBV4-3
cdr3_nt: TGTGCCAGCAGCCAACAAAGCGGGGGCCTTTACGAGCAGTACTTC; cdr3_aa: CASSQQSGGLYEQYF; clone_size: -; d_call: TRBD2; j_call: TRBJ2-7; v_call: TRBV27
cdr3_nt: TGCAGTGTAGGTCAGAACTATGGCTACACCTTC; cdr3_aa: CSVGQNYGYTF; clone_size: -; d_call: -; j_call: TRBJ1-2; v_call: TRBV20-1
cdr3_nt: TGTGCCAGCAGCCGGTGGGCGACTACCAACACCGGGGAGCTGTTTTTT; cdr3_aa: CASSRWATTNTGELFF; clone_size: -; d_call: -; j_call: TRBJ2-2; v_call: TRBV11-3
cdr3_nt: TGTGCCAGCAGGGGCTATCTCACAGATACGCAGTATTTT; cdr3_aa: CASRGYLTDTQYF; clone_size: -; d_call: -; j_call: TRBJ2-3; v_call: TRBV6-5
cdr3_nt: TGTGCCAGCAGTTTTGGGGCTGCGAGCTCCTACGAGCAGTACTTC; cdr3_aa: CASSFGAASSYEQYF; clone_size: -; d_call: -; j_call: TRBJ2-7; v_call: TRBV28
cdr3_nt: TGTGCCAGCAGCCCGAGCAGGACAAAGCCTGAAAAACTGTTTTTT; cdr3_aa: CASSPSRTKPEKLFF; clone_size: -; d_call: -; j_call: TRBJ1-4; v_call: TRBV7-9
cdr3_nt: TGCAGTGTCCTGGGGAAAAACATTCAGTACTTC; cdr3_aa: CSVLGKNIQYF; clone_size: -; d_call: -; j_call: TRBJ2-4; v_call: TRBV20-1
cdr3_nt: TGTGCCAGCAGTTTATCGGTCGGGGAGCTGTTTTTT; cdr3_aa: CASSLSVGELFF; clone_size: few; d_call: -; j_call: TRBJ2-2; v_call: TRBV28